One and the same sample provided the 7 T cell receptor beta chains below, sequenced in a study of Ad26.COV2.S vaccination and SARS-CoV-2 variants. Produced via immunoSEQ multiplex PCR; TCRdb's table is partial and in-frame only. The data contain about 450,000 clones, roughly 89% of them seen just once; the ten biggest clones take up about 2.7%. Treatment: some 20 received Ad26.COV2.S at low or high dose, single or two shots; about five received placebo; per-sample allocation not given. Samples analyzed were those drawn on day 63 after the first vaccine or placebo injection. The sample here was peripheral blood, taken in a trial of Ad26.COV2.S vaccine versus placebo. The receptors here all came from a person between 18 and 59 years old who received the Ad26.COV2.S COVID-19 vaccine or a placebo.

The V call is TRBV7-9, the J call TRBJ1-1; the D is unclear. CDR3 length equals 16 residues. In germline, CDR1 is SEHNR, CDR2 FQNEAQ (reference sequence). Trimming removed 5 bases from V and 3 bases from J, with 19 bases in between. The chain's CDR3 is CASSPAIRRADTEAFF. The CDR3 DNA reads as TGTGCCAGCAGCCCGGCCATTCGCAGAGCGGACACTGAAGCTTTCTTT.

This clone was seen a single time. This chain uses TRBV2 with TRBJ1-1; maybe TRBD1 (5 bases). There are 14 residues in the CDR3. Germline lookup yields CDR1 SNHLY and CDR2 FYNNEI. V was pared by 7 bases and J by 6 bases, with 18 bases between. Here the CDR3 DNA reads TGTGCCAGCATTCAGGTAGGGGATTTTGCTGAAGCTTTCTTT. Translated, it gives CASIQVGDFAEAFF. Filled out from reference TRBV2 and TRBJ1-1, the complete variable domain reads EPEVTQTPSHQVTQMGQEVILRCVPISNHLYFYWYRQILGQKVEFLVSFYNNEISEKSEIFDDQFSVERPDGSNFTLKIRSTKLEDSAMYFCASIQVGDFAEAFFGQGTRLTVV.

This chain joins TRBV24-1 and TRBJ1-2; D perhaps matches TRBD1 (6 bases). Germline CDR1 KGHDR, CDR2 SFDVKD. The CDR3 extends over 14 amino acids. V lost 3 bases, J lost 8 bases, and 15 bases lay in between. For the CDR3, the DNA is TGTGCCACCAGTGATCGCGGACAGAGGGAAGGCTACACCTTC. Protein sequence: CATSDRGQREGYTF.

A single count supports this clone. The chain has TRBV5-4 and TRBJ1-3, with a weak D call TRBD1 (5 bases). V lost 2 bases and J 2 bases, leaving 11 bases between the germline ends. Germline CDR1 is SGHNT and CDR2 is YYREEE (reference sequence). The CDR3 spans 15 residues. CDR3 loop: CASSFEEGTGNTIYF. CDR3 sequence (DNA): TGTGCCAGCAGCTTTGAAGAGGGGACTGGAAACACCATATATTTT.

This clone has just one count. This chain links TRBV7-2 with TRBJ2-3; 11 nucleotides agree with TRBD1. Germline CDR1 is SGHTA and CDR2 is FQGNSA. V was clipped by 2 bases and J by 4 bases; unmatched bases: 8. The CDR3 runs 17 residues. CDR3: CASSLSGDRGLADTQYF. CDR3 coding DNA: TGTGCCAGCAGCTTATCTGGGGACAGGGGGTTGGCAGATACGCAGTATTTT.

In nucleotides, the CDR3 is TGTGCCACCAGTGATTTCGCGCGGGGTTATGGTGATACGCAGTATTTT. It yields the protein CATSDFARGYGDTQYF. The V and J genes are TRBV24-1 and TRBJ2-3; perhaps TRBD2 as D (6 bases). Germline CDR1 KGHDR, CDR2 SFDVKD. V was shortened by 1 base and J by 6 bases, with 16 bases between the two germline ends. This CDR3 spans 16 amino acids.

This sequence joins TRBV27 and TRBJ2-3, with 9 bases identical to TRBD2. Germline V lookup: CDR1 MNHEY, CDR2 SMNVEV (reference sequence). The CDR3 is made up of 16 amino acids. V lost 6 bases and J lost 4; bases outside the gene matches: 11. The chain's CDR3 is CASRPTAGGSADTQYF. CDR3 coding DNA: TGTGCCAGCAGGCCGACAGCGGGGGGCTCCGCAGATACGCAGTATTTT.